These 20 T cell receptor beta chains were all obtained from the same sample, sequenced in a study of blood T cell repertoires in COVID-19. This table comes from immunoSEQ multiplex PCR, and its TCRdb copy is limited to in-frame clones, with some not included. The repertoire includes more than 40,000 clones, about nine tenths of them detected once, and 15% to 20% sits in the top ten. Sequences were obtained from peripheral blood. All receptors derive from a man in his fifties or sixties with active or convalescent COVID-19.

This chain joins TRBV28 and TRBJ1-5, with TRBD1 matching over 8 bases. The CDR3 totals 12 residues. V lost 10 bases to trimming and J lost 6 bases; unmatched junction nucleotides: 5. CDR1 and CDR2 from the germline V gene are MDHEN and SYDVKM. This CDR3 is CANQGAGQPQHF. CDR3 DNA: TGTGCCAACCAGGGGGCAGGTCAGCCCCAGCATTTT.

The chain joins TRBV5-1 to TRBJ2-3; D possibly corresponds to TRBD2 (6 bases). CDR1 is SGHRS, CDR2 YFSETQ, per germline. This CDR3 is 17 amino acids long. V was pared by 0 bases and J by 1 base, with 15 bases between. CDR3 sequence: CASSLEGLNPGTDTQYF. DNA for the CDR3: TGCGCCAGCAGCTTGGAGGGACTTAACCCTGGCACAGATACGCAGTATTTT.

This clone was seen only once. V and J are TRBV7-2 and TRBJ1-5; TRBD1 matches at 7 bases. The CDR3 is 14 amino acids. The germline V gene has CDR1 SGHTA and CDR2 FQGNSA. Unmatched junction bases numbered 11, after V lost 10 bases and J lost 5 bases. The CDR3 coding sequence is TGTGCCACCTCGACAGGGAATGTACATCAGCCCCAGCATTTT. As protein: CATSTGNVHQPQHF.

This clone was seen more than once but under ten times. The rearrangement links TRBV28 to TRBJ1-2; maybe TRBD1 (6 bases). Trimming removed 7 bases from V and 4 bases from J, with 13 bases in between. From germline, CDR1 is MDHEN and CDR2 SYDVKM. This CDR3 comprises 13 residues. The CDR3 nucleotides are TGTGCCAGCACCTCGGACAGAATCTATGGCTACACCTTC. Translated, it gives CASTSDRIYGYTF.

This clone was counted only a few times. The chain has TRBV2 and TRBJ1-6; 9 bases are shared with TRBD1. The CDR3 covers 15 residues. V trimming: 7 bases; J trimming: 3 bases; junction bases outside the gene matches: 4. Germline CDR1 reads SNHLY; CDR2 reads FYNNEI. For the CDR3, the DNA is TGTGCCAGCACAGGGACAGGGAGCTATAATTCACCCCTCCACTTT. Its protein is CASTGTGSYNSPLHF.

The chain has TRBV7-2 and TRBJ2-2; 9 bases are shared with TRBD1. With 2 bases clipped from V and 4 bases from J, the junction kept 8 bases outside the gene matches. The CDR3 runs to 17 residues. The germline gives CDR1 SGHTA, CDR2 FQGNSA. The CDR3 bases are TGTGCCAGCAGCTTACATCCGGGACAGGGTTCCACCGGGGAGCTGTTTTTT. Translation: CASSLHPGQGSTGELFF.

The V gene is TRBV7-2, the J gene TRBJ1-3; D possibly corresponds to TRBD1 (5 bases). Trimming pared 3 bases from V and 0 bases from J, leaving 12 bases between. CDR3 length: 16 residues. CDR1 SGHTA and CDR2 FQGNSA come from the germline V gene. CDR3 protein: CASSFQGRDSGNTIYF. The DNA of the CDR3 is TGTGCCAGCAGCTTCCAGGGCAGGGACTCTGGAAACACCATATATTTT.

The chain carries TRBV4-2 and TRBJ2-7; D perhaps matches TRBD2 (6 bases). This CDR3 has 15 amino acids. Germline V gene data show CDR1 as LGHNA and CDR2 as YNFKEQ. Deletions cut 4 bases from V and 2 bases from J, with 15 bases between. CDR3 in DNA: TGTGCCAGCAGCCCGAGGTCTAGCGACGCCTACGAGCAGTACTTC. Protein: CASSPRSSDAYEQYF.

The rearrangement links TRBV10-3 to TRBJ1-1; a possible D gene is TRBD1 (5 bases). The CDR3 is made up of 14 amino acids. Per germline, CDR1 ENHRY and CDR2 SYGVKD. Trimming took off 4 bases at V and 0 bases at J, with 9 bases between the two ends. The chain's CDR3 is CAISGQGLNTEAFF. In DNA, the CDR3 is TGTGCCATCAGTGGTCAGGGCTTGAACACTGAAGCTTTCTTT.

The rearrangement links TRBV27 to TRBJ1-5, with 12 positions matching TRBD1. With V trimmed by 6 bases and J by 10 bases, 10 bases remained unmatched. The CDR3 sequence is 15 residues long. CDR1 and CDR2 (germline): MNHEY, SMNVEV (reference sequence). In DNA, the CDR3 is TGTGCCAGCAGCGACCCGGGACAGGGGGCGGTACCCCAGCATTTT. This codes for CASSDPGQGAVPQHF.

The chain carries TRBV30 and TRBJ2-5; weak D call: TRBD2 (5 bases). Looked up from germline, CDR1 is GTSNPN and CDR2 is SVGIG (reference sequence). This CDR3 region has 14 residues. Trimming stripped 2 bases from V and 13 bases from J, with 23 bases between. CDR3 in DNA: TGTGCCTGGAGTTTGGAGACGTCAACCTCCGCGGGGTACTTC. This gives the protein CAWSLETSTSAGYF.

The table lists this clone with a count of one. The chain joins TRBV5-4 to TRBJ2-7, with 9 positions matching TRBD1. Germline values: CDR1 SGHNT, CDR2 YYREEE (reference sequence). V dropped 4 bases and J dropped 6; count of bases not matched to a gene: 14. The CDR3 length is 16 residues. The chain's CDR3 is CASSGGQGRTEGEQYF. The CDR3, as DNA: TGTGCCAGCAGCGGTGGACAGGGGAGGACCGAAGGCGAGCAGTACTTC.

This clone was counted a single time. This chain uses TRBV10-3 with TRBJ1-1, with 11 nucleotides matching TRBD1. The CDR3 runs 15 residues. V dropped 6 bases and J dropped 3; count of bases not matched to a gene: 6. Germline lookup yields CDR1 ENHRY and CDR2 SYGVKD. CDR3 sequence (DNA): TGTGCCATCAGGACATCGGGACAGGGGGACACTGAAGCTTTCTTT. This translates into CAIRTSGQGDTEAFF.

V and J are TRBV28 and TRBJ2-5; tentatively, D is TRBD2 (6 bases). Trimming pared 4 bases from V and 5 bases from J, leaving 17 bases between. CDR1 and CDR2 (germline): MDHEN, SYDVKM. CDR3 length: 15 amino acids. DNA for the CDR3: TGTGCCAGCAGTTCTCCGGGAGCCAAGTCGGAGACCCAGTACTTC. Translating gives CASSSPGAKSETQYF.

The V call is TRBV7-3, the J call TRBJ1-1; D remains ambiguous. This CDR3 has 13 residues. V dropped 4 bases and J dropped 3 bases, with 9 bases sitting between them. The V gene's germline CDR1 is SGHTA and CDR2 FQGTGA. CDR3 DNA: TGTGCCAGCAGCTCCCGACAACACACTGAAGCTTTCTTT. This sequence encodes CASSSRQHTEAFF.

The V gene is TRBV2, the J gene TRBJ1-1; TRBD1 matches 7 bases. V was pared by 2 bases and J by 4 bases, with 4 bases of the junction left unmatched. Germline lookup yields CDR1 SNHLY and CDR2 FYNNEI. The CDR3 extends over 14 amino acids. This chain's CDR3 is CASSEQGVGTEAFF. CDR3 nucleotides: TGTGCCAGCAGTGAACAGGGGGTTGGCACTGAAGCTTTCTTT.

This chain links TRBV10-3 with TRBJ2-7; D is perhaps TRBD2 (6 bases). The germline V gene encodes CDR1 ENHRY and CDR2 SYGVKD. V lost 0 bases and J lost 4, with 13 bases in between. The CDR3 runs 15 residues. CDR3 in DNA: TGTGCCATCAGTGAGTCGGGACTGGATGTTTACGAGCAGTACTTC. It specifies CAISESGLDVYEQYF.

The V call is TRBV5-1, the J call TRBJ1-1; D is undetermined. Germline CDR1 is SGHRS and CDR2 is YFSETQ. CDR3 length equals 14 residues. Between the trimmed V and J ends, which lost 0 bases and 4 bases, there was a span of 10 bases. CDR3 residues: CASSLAGGGTEAFF. The CDR3 nucleotides are TGCGCCAGCAGCTTGGCCGGAGGAGGCACTGAAGCTTTCTTT.

The rearrangement joins TRBV27 to TRBJ2-2, with 10 bases lining up with TRBD1. V was clipped by 3 bases and J by 5 bases; unmatched bases: 3. CDR3 length: 15 amino acids. Germline V lookup: CDR1 MNHEY, CDR2 SMNVEV (reference sequence). The CDR3 loop is CASSFWDRGTGELFF. For the CDR3, the DNA is TGTGCCAGCAGTTTCTGGGACAGGGGTACCGGGGAGCTGTTTTTT.

This clone was seen once. The chain couples TRBV6-2 or TRBV6-3 to TRBJ1-2; 11 bases align to TRBD1. The V gene's germline CDR1 is MNHEY and CDR2 SVGEGT. The CDR3 is made up of 19 amino acids. Trimming cost V 6 bases and J 4 bases; bases outside gene matches: 19. CDR3 loop: CASSPTSGTGGLHLYGYTF. In nucleotides, the CDR3 is TGTGCCAGCAGCCCTACGTCTGGGACAGGGGGACTACACCTCTATGGCTACACCTTC.